Below, 28 T cell receptor beta chains from the same sample are listed, as sequenced in a study of blood T cell repertoires in COVID-19. The data were produced by immunoSEQ multiplex PCR, yet TCRdb's version contains in-frame clones alone and is incomplete. There are about 250,000 clones in the sample; roughly 88% occur only once, and approximately 6.2% lies in the top ten. The source material was peripheral blood. These receptors originate from a woman older than 75 with COVID-19, enrolled during active disease.

The CDR3 region is CASGRDRDYNEQFF. The CDR3 DNA follows: TGTGCCAGTGGCCGGGACAGGGACTACAATGAGCAGTTCTTC. The rearrangement uses TRBV19 and TRBJ2-1; 9 bases are shared with TRBD1. CDR1 is LNHDA, CDR2 SQIVND, per germline (reference sequence). This CDR3 has 14 amino acids. V shed 8 bases and J 3 bases; nucleotides not matched to a gene: 5.

The V call is TRBV6-5, the J call TRBJ1-3; D is unclear. Per the germline V gene, CDR1 is MNHEY and CDR2 is SVGAGI. Trimming removed 6 bases at V and 0 bases at J, with 12 bases between. This CDR3 has 15 amino acids. The CDR3 DNA reads TGTGCCAGCAGGACGACGGACTCCTCTGGAAACACCATATATTTT. Protein: CASRTTDSSGNTIYF.

The sample holds a few counts of this clone. The chain carries TRBV19 and TRBJ1-3; D unclear. The germline V gene has CDR1 LNHDA and CDR2 SQIVND (reference sequence). The V end was cut by 4 bases, the J end by 9 bases, with 13 bases between. This CDR3 region has 13 residues. DNA for the CDR3: TGTGCCAGTAGTACGACACAAGGCAGCACCATATATTTT. Residues: CASSTTQGSTIYF.

This chain uses TRBV5-4 with TRBJ1-5; D gene uncertain. V lost 2 bases and J lost 3, with 3 bases in between. Germline V CDR1 and CDR2: SGHNT, YYREEE (reference sequence). The CDR3 has 12 amino acids. Here the CDR3 DNA reads TGTGCCAGCAGCTTCTTCAATCAGCCCCAGCATTTT. It specifies CASSFFNQPQHF. Based on the CDR3 plus reference TRBV5-4 and TRBJ1-5, the full variable domain is ETGVTQSPTHLIKTRGQQVTLRCSSQSGHNTVSWYQQALGQGPQFIFQYYREEENGRGNFPPRFSGLQFPNYSSELNVNALELDDSALYLCASSFFNQPQHFGDGTRLSIL.

The V and J genes are TRBV18 and TRBJ1-3; D perhaps matches TRBD1 (6 bases). Per the germline V gene, CDR1 is KGHSH and CDR2 is LQKENI. V was cut by 1 base and J by 0 bases, with 16 bases left in between. The CDR3 consists of 18 residues. The CDR3 DNA reads as TGTGCCAGCTCACCACGGGCCCGAGACAGGAGCTCTGGAAACACCATATATTTT. It is translated as CASSPRARDRSSGNTIYF.

This sequence joins TRBV18 and TRBJ2-2; the D gene is possibly TRBD2 (6 bases). The ends were cut back, 0 bases at V and 2 bases at J, with 16 bases in the middle. The CDR3 length is 18 residues. Germline assignment: CDR1 KGHSH and CDR2 LQKENI. The CDR3 sequence: CASSPPLGSGYNTGELFF. The CDR3 coding sequence is TGTGCCAGCTCACCACCTTTGGGTAGCGGATACAACACCGGGGAGCTGTTTTTT. Combining the CDR3 with reference TRBV18 and TRBJ2-2 gives the whole variable domain NAGVMQNPRHLVRRRGQEARLRCSPMKGHSHVYWYRQLPEEGLKFMVYLQKENIIDESGMPKERFSAEFPKEGPSILRIQQVVRGDSAAYFCASSPPLGSGYNTGELFFGEGSRLTVL.

The rearrangement links TRBV6-5 to TRBJ2-1; TRBD1 aligns across 9 bases. V was pared by 7 bases and J by 6 bases, with 7 bases of the junction left unmatched. Germline CDR1 and CDR2: MNHEY and SVGAGI. CDR3 size: 14 residues. The CDR3 here is CASMGTGRSNEQFF. The CDR3 nucleotides are TGTGCCAGCATGGGGACAGGGAGATCCAATGAGCAGTTCTTC.

The chain has TRBV18 and TRBJ2-1; TRBD2 matches at 8 bases. The trim removed 3 bases at V and 2 bases at J, leaving 3 bases unmatched. The CDR3 loop spans 15 amino acids. In germline, CDR1 is KGHSH, CDR2 LQKENI. For the CDR3, the DNA is TGTGCCAGCTCACCGTTAGCGGGAACCTACAATGAGCAGTTCTTC. Translation gives CASSPLAGTYNEQFF.

This chain connects TRBV3-1 (or the pseudogene TRBV3-2) to TRBJ1-3, with D possibly TRBD1 on 6 matching bases. The CDR3 consists of 14 residues. V dropped 4 bases and J dropped 3 bases, with 10 bases sitting between them. Looked up from germline, CDR1 is LGHDT and CDR2 is YNNKEL (reference sequence). The CDR3: CASSPPGDGNTIYF. The CDR3 nucleotides are TGTGCCAGCAGCCCCCCAGGGGATGGAAACACCATATATTTT.

The J gene is TRBJ1-5, the V gene TRBV7-2; the D is unclear. From germline, CDR1 is SGHTA and CDR2 FQGNSA. CDR3 size: 14 residues. The V gene lost 1 base and the J gene lost 6 bases, with 10 bases spanning the gap. CDR3 amino acids: CASSLGPGIQPQHF. The CDR3 DNA is TGTGCCAGCAGCTTAGGTCCCGGGATTCAGCCCCAGCATTTT.

The chain couples TRBV18 to TRBJ2-7; D possibly corresponds to TRBD2 (6 bases). Germline assignment: CDR1 KGHSH and CDR2 LQKENI. V lost 6 bases and J lost 1, with 16 bases in between. The length of the CDR3 is 15 residues. The CDR3 region is CASSWGRDSSYEQYF. The DNA of the CDR3 is TGTGCCAGCTCGTGGGGTAGGGACTCTTCCTACGAGCAGTACTTC.

The chain employs TRBV5-4 and TRBJ1-4; 7 positions agree with TRBD1. The CDR3 sequence is 13 residues long. Per germline, CDR1 SGHNT and CDR2 YYREEE (reference sequence). Trimming removed 3 bases from V and 8 bases from J; junction bases left unmatched: 4. The CDR3 region has the DNA TGTGCCAGCAGCTATACACAGGGGGAAAAACTGTTTTTT. Translation gives CASSYTQGEKLFF.

The chain has TRBV6-1 and TRBJ2-7; TRBD1 matches 7 bases. The CDR3 totals 16 residues. J gave up 0 bases and V 3 bases, and 8 bases lay outside the gene matches. Germline V gene sequence: CDR1 MNHNS, CDR2 SASEGT. The CDR3 nucleotides read TGTGCCAGCAGTGACTGGGACAGATCGCTCTCCTACGAGCAGTACGTC. It yields the protein CASSDWDRSLSYEQYV.

This clone was seen more than once but under ten times. The V and J genes are TRBV27 and TRBJ1-3; D gene unclear. V dropped 6 bases and J dropped 7 bases, with 7 bases sitting between them. Germline V gene data show CDR1 as MNHEY and CDR2 as SMNVEV (reference sequence). CDR3 size: 11 residues. CDR3 loop: CASRLGNTIYF. Here the CDR3 DNA reads TGTGCCAGCAGGCTCGGTAACACCATATATTTT.

This clone is a singleton in its sample. The chain links TRBV6-5 to TRBJ2-3; 13 bases are a match to TRBD2. This CDR3 spans 15 amino acids. With 6 bases clipped from V and 6 bases from J, the junction kept 6 bases outside the gene matches. CDR1 MNHEY and CDR2 SVGAGI come from the germline V gene. CDR3 region: CASSLTSGGLDTQYF. For the CDR3, the DNA is TGTGCCAGCAGCCTGACTAGCGGGGGGTTGGATACGCAGTATTTT.

J is TRBJ2-5 and V is TRBV7-9, with TRBD1 identical over 7 bases. The germline V gene has CDR1 SEHNR and CDR2 FQNEAQ (reference sequence). V lost 3 bases and J lost 5; bases outside the gene matches: 9. CDR3 length equals 15 residues. The CDR3 here is CASSFTRGPGETQYF. In DNA form, the CDR3 reads TGTGCCAGCAGCTTCACGAGGGGGCCGGGGGAGACCCAGTACTTC. The whole variable domain, filled in from reference TRBV7-9 and TRBJ2-5, reads DTGVSQNPRHKITKRGQNVTFRCDPISEHNRLYWYRQTLGQGPEFLTYFQNEAQLEKSRLLSDRFSAERPKGSFSTLEIQRTEQGDSAMYLCASSFTRGPGETQYFGPGTRLLVL.

There are a few counts of this clone. The chain carries TRBV3-1 (or the pseudogene TRBV3-2) and TRBJ2-5, with 7 positions matching TRBD1. CDR3 length: 13 residues. The V gene end was trimmed by 6 bases and the J gene end by 4 bases; junction bases not matched to a gene: 5. Per germline, CDR1 LGHDT and CDR2 YNNKEL (reference sequence). The CDR3, as DNA: TGTGCCAGCAGTCTGACAGGGAGAGAGACCCAGTACTTC. This codes for CASSLTGRETQYF.

This sequence joins TRBV15 and TRBJ1-2, with D possibly being TRBD1 (5 bases). The CDR3 has 14 residues. Trimming cost V 1 base and J 8 bases, with 14 bases left between them. Germline CDR1 LNHNV, CDR2 YYDKDF (reference sequence). The DNA of the CDR3 is TGTGCCACCAGCAGAGCGGCAGGGAGGGGCGGCTACACCTTC. It codes for CATSRAAGRGGYTF.

This clone was counted only a few times. V and J are TRBV10-1 and TRBJ1-1; 9 bases are shared with TRBD1. This CDR3 has 12 amino acids. Per the germline V gene, CDR1 is WNHNN and CDR2 is SYGVQD (reference sequence). V gave up 11 bases and J gave up 7 bases; unmatched junction bases: 8. The DNA of the CDR3 is TGCGCCGCTCGGACAGGGGACTTTGAAGCTTTCTTT. Protein product: CAARTGDFEAFF.

This clone occurred once. The gene calls are TRBV5-4 and TRBJ2-2; possible D gene TRBD2, 6 bases. This CDR3 region has 14 residues. V was clipped by 3 bases and J by 6 bases, with 12 bases between them. In germline, CDR1 is SGHNT, CDR2 YYREEE (reference sequence). CDR3 sequence (DNA): TGTGCCAGCAGCTGGCCGACTAGTCCCGGGGAGCTGTTTTTT. It codes for CASSWPTSPGELFF. Full variable domain (rest looked up from reference TRBV5-4 and TRBJ2-2): ETGVTQSPTHLIKTRGQQVTLRCSSQSGHNTVSWYQQALGQGPQFIFQYYREEENGRGNFPPRFSGLQFPNYSSELNVNALELDDSALYLCASSWPTSPGELFFGEGSRLTVL.

This chain joins TRBV7-9 and TRBJ1-4; D is unclear. The CDR3 runs 14 residues. Germline assignment: CDR1 SEHNR and CDR2 FQNEAQ (reference sequence). The V and J ends lost 4 bases and 11 bases respectively, with 17 bases between them. The CDR3 DNA sequence: TGTGCCAGCAGCTCGGAACGCCTTGGGCTGAAACTGTTTTTT. It encodes CASSSERLGLKLFF.

The V and J genes are TRBV7-6 and TRBJ2-5; a possible D gene is TRBD1 (5 bases). CDR1 is SGHVS, CDR2 FNYEAQ, per germline. This CDR3 has 16 amino acids. V gave up 1 base and J gave up 4 bases, with 16 bases separating them. Here the CDR3 DNA reads TGTGCCAGCAGCTTAGTGGGTCCCCCAGACAGAGAGACCCAGTACTTC. Residues: CASSLVGPPDRETQYF.

The chain employs TRBV6-5 and TRBJ2-1, with a possible D match to TRBD2 (5 bases). The V end was cut by 0 bases, the J end by 10 bases, with 7 bases between. Germline V lookup: CDR1 MNHEY, CDR2 SVGAGI. The CDR3 contains 12 residues. The CDR3 nucleotides are TGTGCCAGCAGTTACTCGCCGGGGGAGCAGTTCTTC. Translated, it gives CASSYSPGEQFF.

The chain joins TRBV2 to TRBJ1-1; D not certain. There are 12 residues in the CDR3. Germline V CDR1 and CDR2: SNHLY, FYNNEI. Between the trimmed V and J ends, which lost 7 bases and 7 bases, there was a span of 13 bases. The CDR3 here is CASNSPAGEAFF. The CDR3 region has the DNA TGTGCCAGCAATAGTCCGGCGGGTGAAGCTTTCTTT. The full variable domain, with the rest looked up from reference TRBV2 and TRBJ1-1, is EPEVTQTPSHQVTQMGQEVILRCVPISNHLYFYWYRQILGQKVEFLVSFYNNEISEKSEIFDDQFSVERPDGSNFTLKIRSTKLEDSAMYFCASNSPAGEAFFGQGTRLTVV.

The chain carries TRBV6-5 and TRBJ2-7, with D possibly TRBD1 on 5 matching bases. The germline CDR1 and CDR2 sequences are MNHEY and SVGAGI. The CDR3 has 13 residues. Trimming left V 4 bases short and J 2 bases short, with 9 bases between. The CDR3 DNA is TGTGCCAGCAGTTCGGACAAGCCCTACGAGCAGTACGTC. Its protein is CASSSDKPYEQYV.

In nucleotides, the CDR3 is TGTGCCAGCTCACGAGGACAGGGGGCCGAGCAGTACGTC. Its translation: CASSRGQGAEQYV. The chain has TRBV18 and TRBJ2-7; 11 bases align to TRBD1. CDR1 and CDR2 (germline): KGHSH, LQKENI. This CDR3 has 13 amino acids. After removal of 4 bases from V and 6 bases from J, the junction contained 2 bases not matched to a gene.

The CDR3 region has the DNA TGTGCCAGCAGTTACTCGAGCGGGGCGGGAGAAAAACTGTTTTTT. Translated: CASSYSSGAGEKLFF. The chain recombines TRBV6-5 with TRBJ1-4; weak D call: TRBD1 (5 bases). Germline V gives CDR1 MNHEY, CDR2 SVGAGI. Trimming removed 0 bases from V and 8 bases from J, with 13 bases in between. CDR3 length: 15 amino acids.

The genes are TRBV25-1 and TRBJ1-2, with D possibly being TRBD1 (6 bases). V shed 2 bases and J shed 0 bases, with 10 bases lying between them. The CDR3 loop spans 15 amino acids. Germline V gene data show CDR1 as MGHDK and CDR2 as SYGVNS. The CDR3 bases are TGTGCCAGCAGTGAAGACAGGCGAGCTAACTATGGCTACACCTTC. Its translation is CASSEDRRANYGYTF.